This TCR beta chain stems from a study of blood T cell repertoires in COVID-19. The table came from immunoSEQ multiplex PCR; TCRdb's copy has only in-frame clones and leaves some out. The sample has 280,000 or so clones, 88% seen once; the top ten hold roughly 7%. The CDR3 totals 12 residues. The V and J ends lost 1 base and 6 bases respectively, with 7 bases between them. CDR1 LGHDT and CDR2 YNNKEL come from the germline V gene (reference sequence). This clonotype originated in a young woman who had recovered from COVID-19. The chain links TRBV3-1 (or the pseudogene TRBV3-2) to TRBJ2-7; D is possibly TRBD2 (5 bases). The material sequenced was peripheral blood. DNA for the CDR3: TGTGCCAGCAGCCAAGTAGAGGGCGAGCAGTACTTC. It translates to CASSQVEGEQYF.